This record concerns one TCR beta chain sequence. The clone's antigen remains unknown. Per-nucleotide qualities are absent, and no much larger clonotype sits a single base away. From V the trimming removes 4 bases and from J it removes 5 bases, while the gene matches leave 7 bases of the junction unaccounted for. The germline V gene yields SGDLS for CDR1 and YYNGEE for CDR2. Inclusive of the bounding cysteine and phenylalanine, the CDR3 is 14 residues long. Solely the CDR3 DNA is kept, with 42 bases framed from the first base. This sample was taken from a study of blood T cell repertoires in COVID-19 (dated by TCRdb to the early 2020s). For the wider study: The collaborator samples originated in the United States, Italy and Spain and spanned the acute and convalescent phases of COVID-19. The prospective study material was composed of cDNA or gDNA derived from T cells, B-cell-depleted T cells, or PBMCs. The repertoires were made available in a free public database intended to serve as a resource for research on the immune response to SARS-CoV-2. Where HLA class I and class II types were available, the types were taken from metadata supplied by the sample provider, not from assay-based typing. Samples were obtained from the ongoing ImmuneRACE study (first 160 participants) and from over 1,000 subjects provided by 6 global collaborators. Subjects who had been exposed to COVID-19, were actively infected with it, or had recovered from it provided the deeply sampled blood TCRbeta repertoires that made up the dataset. The sample metadata nearly always contained a de-identified subject ID, COVID-19 status, age in years and sex.

TCRbeta CDR3 regions were amplified from genomic DNA by means of the immunoSEQ Assay, a bias-controlled multiplex PCR. Per the source publication's procedure: Within the assay, amplification of reference gene primers was used to estimate how many nucleated cells each sample contained. Sequence reads were collapsed and filtered to measure the absolute abundance of every unique TCRbeta CDR3 rearrangement. For each sample, productive Simpson clonality was calculated as the square root of Simpson's diversity index across productive rearrangements. Here the immuneACCESS table is served through TCRdb, limited to in-frame sequences with V and J called. Missing clones are a known gap in these copies; in checked studies unresolved V genes cover under half, and the rest lacks a known reason. V, J and clone size are those of that table, while D and trimming were read from the DNA. This sample holds some 200,000 clones; approximately 87% were observed only once. Of the sample, around 2.5% is held by the ten largest clones.

Beyond this particular receptor, the publication reports: The quantity of clinical and demographic metadata differed by source and by participant and was supplied without curation.

Each collaborating institution followed its own protocols to collect whole blood in K2EDTA tubes. For TCRbeta analysis, collaborators shipped samples in one of three forms: frozen whole blood, isolated PBMCs, or DNA extracted from either of those sample types. This sequence originates from a middle-aged man with active or convalescent COVID-19. Recombination connected TRBV9 to TRBJ2-3; 7 central bases correspond to TRBD1. The sample taken for sequencing was peripheral blood. The nucleotide sequence reads as follows: TGTGCCAGCAGCATAGGGGGCGCAGGAGATACGCAGTATTTT. This sequence encodes CASSIGGAGDTQYF.